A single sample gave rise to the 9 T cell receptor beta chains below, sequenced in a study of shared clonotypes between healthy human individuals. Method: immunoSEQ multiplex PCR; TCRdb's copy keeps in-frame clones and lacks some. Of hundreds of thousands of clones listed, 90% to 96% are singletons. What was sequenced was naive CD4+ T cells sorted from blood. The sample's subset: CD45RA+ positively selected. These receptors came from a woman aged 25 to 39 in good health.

The CDR3 DNA sequence: TGTGCCAGTAGTGCCCGCGGGACGAGGGGACTAGCGGGACGTTACGATGAGCAGTTCTTC. Its translation: CASSARGTRGLAGRYDEQFF. The J gene is TRBJ2-1, the V gene TRBV19; 13 bases map to TRBD2. The CDR3 loop spans 20 amino acids. CDR1 and CDR2 (germline): LNHDA, SQIVND (reference sequence). J lost 8 bases, V lost 5 bases, and 21 bases had no gene match.

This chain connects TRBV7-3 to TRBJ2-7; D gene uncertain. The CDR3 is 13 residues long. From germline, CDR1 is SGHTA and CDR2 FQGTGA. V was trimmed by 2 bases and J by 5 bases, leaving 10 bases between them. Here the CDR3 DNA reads TGTGCCAGCAGCTTATCTCGCGGAAACGAGCAGTACTTC. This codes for CASSLSRGNEQYF.

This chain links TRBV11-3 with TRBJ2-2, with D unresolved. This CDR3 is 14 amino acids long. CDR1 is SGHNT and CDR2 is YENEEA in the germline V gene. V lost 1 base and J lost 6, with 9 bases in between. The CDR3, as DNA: TGTGCCAGCAGCTTAGGGGCACGCTCCGGGGAGCTGTTTTTT. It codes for CASSLGARSGELFF.

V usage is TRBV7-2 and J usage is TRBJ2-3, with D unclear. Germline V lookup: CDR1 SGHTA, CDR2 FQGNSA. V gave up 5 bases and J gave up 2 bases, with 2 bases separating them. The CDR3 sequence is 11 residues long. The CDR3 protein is CASSHTDTQYF. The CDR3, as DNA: TGTGCCAGCAGCCACACAGATACGCAGTATTTT.

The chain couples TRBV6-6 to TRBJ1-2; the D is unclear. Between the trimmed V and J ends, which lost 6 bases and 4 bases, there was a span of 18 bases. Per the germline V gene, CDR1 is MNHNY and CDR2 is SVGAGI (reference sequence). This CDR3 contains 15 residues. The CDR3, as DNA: TGTGCCAGCAGACCCTTTCTAGGGCCTGGCTATGGCTACACCTTC. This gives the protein CASRPFLGPGYGYTF.

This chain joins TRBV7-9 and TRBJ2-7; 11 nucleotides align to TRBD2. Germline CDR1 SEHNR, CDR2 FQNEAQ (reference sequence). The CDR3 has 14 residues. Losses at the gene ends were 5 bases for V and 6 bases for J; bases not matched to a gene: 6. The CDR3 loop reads CASSTRLAGSEQYF. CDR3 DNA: TGTGCCAGCAGCACCCGACTAGCGGGGAGCGAGCAGTACTTC.

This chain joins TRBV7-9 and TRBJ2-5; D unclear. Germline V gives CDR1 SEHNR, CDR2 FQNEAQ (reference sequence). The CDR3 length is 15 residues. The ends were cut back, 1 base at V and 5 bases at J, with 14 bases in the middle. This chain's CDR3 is CASSLVAAALETQYF. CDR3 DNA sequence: TGTGCCAGCAGCTTAGTGGCGGCAGCACTGGAGACCCAGTACTTC. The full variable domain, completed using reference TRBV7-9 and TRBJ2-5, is DTGVSQNPRHKITKRGQNVTFRCDPISEHNRLYWYRQTLGQGPEFLTYFQNEAQLEKSRLLSDRFSAERPKGSFSTLEIQRTEQGDSAMYLCASSLVAAALETQYFGPGTRLLVL.

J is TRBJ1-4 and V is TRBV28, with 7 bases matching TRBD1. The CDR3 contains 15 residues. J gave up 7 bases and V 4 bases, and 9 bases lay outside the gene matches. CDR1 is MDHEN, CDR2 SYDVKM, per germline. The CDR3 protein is CASSSFDRVVEKLFF. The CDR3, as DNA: TGTGCCAGCAGTTCCTTCGACAGGGTCGTTGAAAAACTGTTTTTT.

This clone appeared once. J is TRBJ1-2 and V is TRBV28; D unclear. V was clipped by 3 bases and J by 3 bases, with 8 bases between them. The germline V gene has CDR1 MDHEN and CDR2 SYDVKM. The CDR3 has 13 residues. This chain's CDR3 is CASSFEDHYGYTF. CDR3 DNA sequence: TGTGCCAGCAGTTTCGAGGACCACTATGGCTACACCTTC.